These 3 T cell receptor beta chains came from one sample sequenced in a study of cytomegalovirus exposure and HLA in healthy donors. The PCR was carried out with 60 Vbeta primers and 13 Jbeta primers. The method was immunoSEQ multiplex PCR; TCRdb's version includes in-frame clones alone and lacks a portion of them. This table has roughly 140,000 clones, around 78% appearing once. Sequenced material: PBMCs. The receptors stem from a woman aged 40 to 50 in good health and CMV-seropositive.

The chain uses TRBV5-4 and TRBJ2-7, with 12 nucleotides matching TRBD2. Germline CDR1 is SGHNT and CDR2 is YYREEE (reference sequence). The CDR3 has 16 residues. Germline trimming cut 5 bases from V and 5 bases from J; bases unmatched to any gene: 11. The CDR3 sequence is CASRKRLAGASDEQYF. CDR3 nucleotide sequence: TGTGCCAGCAGAAAGCGACTAGCGGGAGCTTCGGACGAGCAGTACTTC.

The V and J genes are TRBV27 and TRBJ2-1; 9 bases line up with TRBD2. The CDR3 is made up of 16 amino acids. CDR1 and CDR2 from the germline V gene are MNHEY and SMNVEV (reference sequence). V trimming: 5 bases; J trimming: 2 bases; junction bases outside the gene matches: 7. As DNA, the CDR3 is TGTGCCAGCAGTCCCGGGACTAGCAGAACCTACAATGAGCAGTTCTTC. Amino acids: CASSPGTSRTYNEQFF.

The rearrangement joins TRBV5-1 to TRBJ2-2, with TRBD2 matching over 8 bases. Germline V CDR1 and CDR2: SGHRS, YFSETQ. CDR3 length equals 16 residues. Losses at the gene ends were 1 base for V and 6 bases for J; bases not matched to a gene: 8. CDR3 coding DNA: TGCGCCAGCAGCTTGAGAGCGGGAGACATCTCCGGGGAGCTGTTTTTT. Protein sequence: CASSLRAGDISGELFF.